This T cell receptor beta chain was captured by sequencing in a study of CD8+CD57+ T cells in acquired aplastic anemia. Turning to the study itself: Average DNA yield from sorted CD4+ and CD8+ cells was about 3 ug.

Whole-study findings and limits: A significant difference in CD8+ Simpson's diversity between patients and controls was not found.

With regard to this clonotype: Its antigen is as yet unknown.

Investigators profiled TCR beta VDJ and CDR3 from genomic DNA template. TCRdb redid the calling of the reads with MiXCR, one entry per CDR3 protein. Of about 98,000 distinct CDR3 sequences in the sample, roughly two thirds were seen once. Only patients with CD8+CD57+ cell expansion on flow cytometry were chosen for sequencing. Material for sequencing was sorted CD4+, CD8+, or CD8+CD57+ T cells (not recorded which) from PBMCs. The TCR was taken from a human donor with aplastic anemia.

Here the CDR3 reads CSARDLRVQLDNEQFF. The CDR3 nucleotides read TGCAGTGCTAGAGATCTCAGGGTGCAACTTGACAATGAGCAGTTCTTC. V and J are TRBV20-1 and TRBJ2-1, with D perhaps TRBD1 (5 bases). Trimming removed 0 bases at V and 5 bases at J, with 17 bases between. This CDR3 has 16 amino acids. CDR1 DFQATT and CDR2 SNEGSKA come from the germline V gene (reference sequence).